This T cell receptor (beta chain) is drawn from a study of neurological immune-mediated disorders. The cDNA was synthesized by means of template-switch 5'RACE, which was carried out with 10-nucleotide random UMIs. A single record per CDR3 protein comes from TCRdb applying MiXCR to the 5' RACE reads. Of roughly 60,000 distinct CDR3 sequences listed, 8.5% to 10% are singletons. Time point denoted: longitudinal time-point 2. This clonotype occurred many times. Antigen specificity is unknown. Study-wide findings and caveats: The greatest TCR clonal expansion appeared in HTLV-1-associated myelopathy and the smallest, falling below healthy controls, in multiple sclerosis. Across subjects, no CDR3 amino acid sequence appeared in expanded clones of more than one subject, a finding that suggested private repertoires in all groups.

CDR3 size: 15 residues. After removal of 5 bases from V and 3 bases from J, the junction contained 8 bases not matched to a gene. Per the germline V gene, CDR1 is MDHEN and CDR2 is SYDVKM. This chain joins TRBV28 and TRBJ2-7, with 9 bases lining up with TRBD1. Source material: PBMCs. The origin of this receptor is a man aged 25 to 40 in good health. The CDR3 region has the DNA TGTGCCAGCAGTCCCCTGGGACAGGGCTACTACGAGCAGTACTTC. Residues: CASSPLGQGYYEQYF.